These 21 T cell receptor beta chains originate from one sample sequenced in a study of T-cell memory formation after mild COVID-19. A single record per CDR3 protein comes from TCRdb applying MiXCR to the 5' RACE reads. The table has some 150,000 distinct CDR3 sequences, about 19% seen once; the top ten hold approximately 2%. Sequences were obtained from PBMCs or a T cell subset sorted from them (not recorded which). All receptors derive from an adult woman who had mild COVID-19 (a few samples of this study predate the infection). Cell type and time point are not known.

This chain uses TRBV11-2 with TRBJ1-3; D ambiguous. The germline V gene encodes CDR1 SGHAT and CDR2 FQNNGV. This CDR3 is 13 amino acids long. V lost 3 bases and J 3 bases, leaving 6 bases between the germline ends. The CDR3 loop is CASSLEGGNTIYF. The CDR3 region has the DNA TGTGCCAGCAGCTTGGAGGGTGGAAACACCATATATTTT. Based on the CDR3 plus reference TRBV11-2 and TRBJ1-3, the full variable domain is EAGVAQSPRYKIIEKRQSVAFWCNPISGHATLYWYQQILGQGPKLLIQFQNNGVVDDSQLPKDRFSAERLKGVDSTLKIQPAKLEDSAVYLCASSLEGGNTIYFGEGSWLTVV.

This rearrangement joins TRBV20-1 to TRBJ2-7; D gene ambiguous. There are 13 residues in the CDR3. The V end lost 2 bases, the J end lost 0 bases, and 8 bases lay between the germline ends. Germline V gene sequence: CDR1 DFQATT, CDR2 SNEGSKA (reference sequence). The CDR3 sequence is CSARMSSSYEQYF. The DNA of the CDR3 is TGCAGTGCTAGAATGTCCAGCTCCTACGAGCAGTACTTC.

The V call is TRBV30, the J call TRBJ2-7; D call uncertain. Trimming took off 0 bases at V and 6 bases at J, with 12 bases between the two ends. This CDR3 contains 13 residues. Germline V gives CDR1 GTSNPN, CDR2 SVGIG (reference sequence). The CDR3 loop is CAWSVLNSIEQYF. The CDR3, as DNA: TGTGCCTGGAGTGTACTAAATAGCATCGAGCAGTACTTC.

This clonotype showed up just a few times. V is TRBV6-5 and J is TRBJ1-1; D ambiguous. Germline lookup yields CDR1 MNHEY and CDR2 SVGAGI. The CDR3 runs 14 residues. The ends were cut back, 8 bases at V and 0 bases at J, with 13 bases in the middle. CDR3 coding DNA: TGTGCCAGCCGGAAGGGCTTTGTGAACACTGAAGCTTTCTTT. Encoded protein: CASRKGFVNTEAFF.

This chain uses TRBV10-3 with TRBJ2-7; 11 bases align to TRBD2. Germline trimming cut 5 bases from V and 4 bases from J; bases unmatched to any gene: 7. Looked up from germline, CDR1 is ENHRY and CDR2 is SYGVKD. CDR3 length: 15 residues. The CDR3 region has the DNA TGTGCCATCAGTCCGTCTAGCGGGGGGCGTTACGAGCAGTACTTC. Translating gives CAISPSSGGRYEQYF.

This clonotype has a handful of counts. The chain has TRBV5-5 and TRBJ2-5; the D is unclear. V was clipped by 2 bases and J by 5 bases, with 7 bases between them. Germline values: CDR1 SGHKS, CDR2 YYEKEE (reference sequence). The CDR3 is 12 amino acids. The CDR3 nucleotides read TGTGCCAGCAGCTTACGATCCGAGACCCAGTACTTC. Translated, it gives CASSLRSETQYF.

This clonotype appeared a few times. This chain joins TRBV7-9 and TRBJ2-1; weak D call: TRBD1 (6 bases). The CDR3 has 13 residues. The germline V gene encodes CDR1 SEHNR and CDR2 FQNEAQ (reference sequence). Trimming removed 6 bases from V and 9 bases from J, with 15 bases in between. The CDR3 sequence is CASRLQGTGEQFF. CDR3 bases: TGTGCCAGCAGACTACAGGGTACGGGTGAGCAGTTCTTC.

This clonotype was observed a handful of times. DNA of the CDR3: TGTGCCAGCAGCGTAGGTAGGCTAGCGGGAGCTGGCACAGATACGCAGTATTTT. Protein sequence: CASSVGRLAGAGTDTQYF. The chain has TRBV9 and TRBJ2-3; 10 bases are shared with TRBD2. Germline CDR1 and CDR2: SGDLS and YYNGEE. The CDR3 runs 18 residues. J gave up 1 base and V 0 bases, and 8 bases lay outside the gene matches. Full variable domain (rest looked up from reference TRBV9 and TRBJ2-3): DSGVTQTPKHLITATGQRVTLRCSPRSGDLSVYWYQQSLDQGLQFLIQYYNGEERAKGNILERFSAQQFPDLHSELNLSSLELGDSALYFCASSVGRLAGAGTDTQYFGPGTRLTVL.

In its sample, this clonotype was seen a few times. J is TRBJ2-1 and V is TRBV3-1, with 7 bases fitting TRBD2. The CDR3 runs to 14 residues. V lost 0 bases and J lost 10; bases outside the gene matches: 6. Looked up from germline, CDR1 is LGHDT and CDR2 is YNNKEL (reference sequence). CDR3 in DNA: TGTGCCAGCAGCCAAGAAGGGACTATGCGGGAGCAGTTCTTC. This sequence encodes CASSQEGTMREQFF.

The chain links TRBV2 to TRBJ1-1, with 8 bases matching TRBD1. The CDR3 totals 16 residues. The germline CDR1 and CDR2 sequences are SNHLY and FYNNEI. V was pared by 6 bases and J by 6 bases, with 15 bases of the junction left unmatched. CDR3 DNA: TGTGCCAGCAGGGCAGGACAGGGAAGAGGTGTCCCTGAAGCTTTCTTT. It translates to CASRAGQGRGVPEAFF.

This sequence joins TRBV19 and TRBJ1-6; D is ambiguous. The CDR3 is 13 residues long. Germline values: CDR1 LNHDA, CDR2 SQIVND (reference sequence). V was cut by 9 bases and J by 8 bases, with 14 bases left in between. The CDR3 bases are TGTGCCAGCGGTCGGGGTGCCGATTCACCCCTCCACTTT. Protein sequence: CASGRGADSPLHF.

This clonotype was seen a few times. The chain couples TRBV12-3 or TRBV12-4 to TRBJ2-1; D is unclear. The CDR3 extends over 14 amino acids. The V end lost 0 bases, the J end lost 9 bases, and 12 bases lay between the germline ends. CDR3 sequence (DNA): TGTGCCAGCAGTTTAGCCCGGGCCCAAGGTGAGCAGTTCTTC. Encoded protein: CASSLARAQGEQFF.

J is TRBJ2-2 and V is TRBV2, with TRBD1 identical over 7 bases. The V and J ends lost 7 bases and 6 bases, in that order; junction bases with no gene match: 5. The CDR3 loop spans 13 amino acids. Germline CDR1 and CDR2: SNHLY and FYNNEI. The CDR3 protein is CASNPTGAGELFF. CDR3 DNA: TGTGCCAGCAATCCAACAGGGGCCGGGGAGCTGTTTTTT.

This rearrangement joins TRBV29-1 to TRBJ2-3, with 8 bases fitting TRBD1. Germline assignment: CDR1 SQVTM and CDR2 ANQGSEA. V trimming: 1 base; J trimming: 3 bases; junction bases outside the gene matches: 9. The CDR3 covers 16 residues. CDR3 sequence reads: CSVEVWDRTGTDTQYF. CDR3 in DNA: TGCAGCGTTGAAGTATGGGACAGGACAGGTACAGATACGCAGTATTTT.

This clonotype has a handful of counts. The chain is built from TRBV4-1 and TRBJ2-1; 16 nucleotides line up with TRBD2. J gave up 8 bases and V 5 bases, and 15 bases lay outside the gene matches. CDR1 is MGHRA, CDR2 YSYEKL, per germline. This CDR3 spans 19 amino acids. The CDR3 DNA follows: TGCGCCAGCAGCTGGTCTGAGGGACTAGCGGGGGGGACTGGGGATGAGCAGTTCTTC. Amino acid sequence: CASSWSEGLAGGTGDEQFF.

The chain couples TRBV7-8 to TRBJ2-3; 8 bases map to TRBD1. Germline V CDR1 and CDR2: SGHVS, FQNEAQ. This CDR3 is built from 16 residues. Losses at the gene ends were 5 bases for V and 1 base for J; bases not matched to a gene: 8. The DNA of the CDR3 is TGTGCCAGCAGCACCGGACAGGGATTCGGCACAGATACGCAGTATTTT. It encodes CASSTGQGFGTDTQYF.

The chain carries TRBV20-1 and TRBJ2-1; D could derive from TRBD1 or TRBD2 (5 bases each). The V end lost 2 bases, the J end lost 0 bases, and 8 bases lay between the germline ends. CDR3 length equals 14 residues. Germline loops: CDR1 DFQATT, CDR2 SNEGSKA (reference sequence). The CDR3 nucleotides read TGCAGTGCTAGACGGGGCCACTCCTACAATGAGCAGTTCTTC. Protein: CSARRGHSYNEQFF.

J is TRBJ2-1 and V is TRBV11-3; D remains ambiguous. The length of the CDR3 is 15 residues. The germline V and J ends were trimmed by 3 bases and 7 bases, with 16 bases remaining between them. Germline assignment: CDR1 SGHNT and CDR2 YENEEA. The CDR3 DNA is TGTGCCAGCAGCTTTGGTAGCACCACGAGGAATGAGCAGTTCTTC. It is translated as CASSFGSTTRNEQFF.

V gene TRBV6-2 or TRBV6-3 combines with J gene TRBJ2-1, with 12 bases that match TRBD2. CDR1 MNHEY and CDR2 SVGEGT come from the germline V gene. The junction had 10 bases not matched to a gene; V was cut back by 7 bases and J by 9 bases. The CDR3 consists of 15 residues. The CDR3 region has the DNA TGTGCCAGCACCCTCACTAGCGGGGGGCGTAGTGAGCAGTTCTTC. Translation: CASTLTSGGRSEQFF.

The chain employs TRBV20-1 and TRBJ2-2; TRBD1 agrees at 8 bases. Germline CDR1 DFQATT, CDR2 SNEGSKA (reference sequence). Unmatched junction bases numbered 5, after V lost 2 bases and J lost 3 bases. The CDR3 contains 15 residues. CDR3 sequence reads: CSARKDRVDTGELFF. The CDR3, as DNA: TGCAGTGCTAGAAAGGACAGGGTAGACACCGGGGAGCTGTTTTTT.

Only a few counts were recorded for this clonotype. The J gene is TRBJ2-2, the V gene TRBV20-1; D perhaps matches TRBD2 (5 bases). CDR3 length: 17 residues. From germline, CDR1 is DFQATT and CDR2 SNEGSKA (reference sequence). The V end lost 0 bases, the J end lost 6 bases, and 20 bases lay between the germline ends. The CDR3 coding sequence is TGCAGTGCTAGAGAGGGTCGGCGGGCCCGGGGTGCCGGGGAGCTGTTTTTT. Translating it yields CSAREGRRARGAGELFF.